This T cell receptor beta chain is from a study of siplizumab effects on memory and regulatory T cells (dated by TCRdb to the late 2010s). About the investigation overall: The study examined how the anti-CD2 antibody siplizumab affects alloreactive T-cell subsets in allogeneic mixed lymphocyte reactions built from human PBMCs. The paper as a whole reports these results and caveats: Because sequences at frequencies below about 10^-5 were poorly captured, only a minor fraction of alloreactive clones could be mapped back to unstimulated subsets. In reactions with siplizumab, an average of approximately 70% of mappable alloreactive CD4+ clones were Treg-derived, compared with 25% to 30% in control reactions. About 75-96% of proliferating CD4+ or CD8+ clones could not be given a naive or memory phenotype. Compared with memory T cells, unstimulated naive T cells appeared more diverse, and naive cells seemed to make a substantial contribution to the alloresponse. The suppressive function of proliferating Tregs from siplizumab cultures was not functionally confirmed. The cumulative frequency of alloreactive sequences traceable to unstimulated CD4+ memory T cells was significantly reduced by siplizumab.

Comments on this clone: Its cognate antigen has yet to be identified. Base qualities are missing; no much larger clone stands one base away.

Sorted unstimulated T cells, along with proliferating T cells recovered from mixed lymphocyte reactions, underwent TCRbeta CDR3 sequencing. Fresh whole blood from over eight HLA-typed healthy donors served as the source for isolating PBMCs. Receptor amplification or capture employed the immunoSEQ multiplex PCR assay. Approximately 100,000 TCR templates per sample were assayed on the deep sequencing platform. Genomic DNA extracted from sorted T cells was the material used for TCRbeta CDR3 sequencing. In the original analysis: Clonal analysis of TCRbeta CDR3 data was done in the R programming language. Unstimulated samples were compared with post-reaction CFSE-low samples to define alloreactive CD4+ and CD8+ clones. Alloreactive CD4+ clones were assigned to regulatory or non-regulatory origin by matching sequences to sorted unstimulated Treg and non-Treg repertoires. Entries here come from immuneACCESS through TCRdb and include only in-frame sequences with V and J called. Some clones fail to appear in such tables; in the studies checked, an unresolved V gene covers under half of the shortfall, and the cause of the remainder is unknown. V and J calls and clone size come straight from that table; D and trimming were deduced from the DNA. The sample table records about 87,000 clones; about 87% of these occur just once. Roughly 15% of the sample rests with the top ten.

This receptor was obtained from a human donor in good health. The material sequenced was CD4+ T cells sorted from blood.

The base sequence is TGTGCCAGCAGTTCTATCCCCCGACTAGTTATCTCCTACAATGAGCAGTTCTTC. Translated, this gives CASSSIPRLVISYNEQFF. The receptor chain draws on TRBV28 and TRBJ2-1; TRBD2 is a possible D gene, resting on 6 matching bases. The germline V gene sets CDR1 to MDHEN and CDR2 to SYDVKM. Reading from cysteine to phenylalanine, the CDR3 counts 18 amino acids. Of all the DNA, just the CDR3 is kept, 54 bases in frame from base 1. V and J are truncated by 4 bases and 0 bases respectively, leaving an intervening sequence of 19 bases.